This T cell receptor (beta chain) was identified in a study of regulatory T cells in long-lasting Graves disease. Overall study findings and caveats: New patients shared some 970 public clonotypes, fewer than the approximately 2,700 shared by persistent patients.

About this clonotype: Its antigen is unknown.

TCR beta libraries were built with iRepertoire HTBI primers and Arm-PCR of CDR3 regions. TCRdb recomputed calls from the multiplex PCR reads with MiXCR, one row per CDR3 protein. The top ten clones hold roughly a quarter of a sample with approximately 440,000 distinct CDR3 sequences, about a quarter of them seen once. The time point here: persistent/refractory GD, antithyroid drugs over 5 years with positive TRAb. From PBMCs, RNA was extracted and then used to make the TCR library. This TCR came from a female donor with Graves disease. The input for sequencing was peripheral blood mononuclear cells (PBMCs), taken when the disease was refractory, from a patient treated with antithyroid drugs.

The CDR3 region is CASSQEISANTGELFF. CDR3 DNA: TGTGCCAGCAGCCAAGAGATTAGCGCGAACACCGGGGAGCTGTTTTTT. V is TRBV4-2 and J is TRBJ2-2; tentative D call: TRBD2 (5 bases). Trimming pared 0 bases from V and 0 bases from J, leaving 8 bases between. This CDR3 comprises 16 residues. Germline V gene lookup returns CDR1 LGHNA and CDR2 YNFKEQ.